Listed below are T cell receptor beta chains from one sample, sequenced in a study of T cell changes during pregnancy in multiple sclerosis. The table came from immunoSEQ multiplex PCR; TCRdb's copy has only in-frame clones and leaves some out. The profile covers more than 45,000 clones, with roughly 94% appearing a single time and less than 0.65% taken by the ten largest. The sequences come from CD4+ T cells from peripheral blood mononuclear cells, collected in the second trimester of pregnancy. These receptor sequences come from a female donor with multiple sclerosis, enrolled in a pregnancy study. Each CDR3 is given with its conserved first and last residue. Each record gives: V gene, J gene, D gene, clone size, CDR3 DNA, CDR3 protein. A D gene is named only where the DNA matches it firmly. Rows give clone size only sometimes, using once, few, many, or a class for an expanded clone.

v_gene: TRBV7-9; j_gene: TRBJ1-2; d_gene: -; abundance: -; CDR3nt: TGTGCCAGCAGCTTAGCTCTTAACTATGGCTACACCTTC; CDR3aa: CASSLALNYGYTF
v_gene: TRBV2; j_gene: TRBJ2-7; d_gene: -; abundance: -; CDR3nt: TGTGCCAGCAGTGAAGCTGGGGCAGGGAAGGGCTACGAGCAGTACTTC; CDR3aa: CASSEAGAGKGYEQYF
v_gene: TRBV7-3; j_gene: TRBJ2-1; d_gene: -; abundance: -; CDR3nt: TGTGCCAGCAGCATCGCAAGGGGGGGGGTGAATGAGCAGTTCTTC; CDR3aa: CASSIARGGVNEQFF
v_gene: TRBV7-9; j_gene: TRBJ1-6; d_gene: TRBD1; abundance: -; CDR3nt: TGTGCCAGCAGCTTAGAACAGGGGAGTTCACCCCTCCACTTT; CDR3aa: CASSLEQGSSPLHF
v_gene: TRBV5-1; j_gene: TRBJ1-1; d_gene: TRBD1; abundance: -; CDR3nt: TGCGCCAGCAGCTTTCCTGACAGGGAAGGGACTGAAGCTTTCTTT; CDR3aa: CASSFPDREGTEAFF
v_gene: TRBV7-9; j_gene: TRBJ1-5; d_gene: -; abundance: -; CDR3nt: TGTGCCAGCAGCTACTATAGCAATCAGCCCCAGCATTTT; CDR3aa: CASSYYSNQPQHF
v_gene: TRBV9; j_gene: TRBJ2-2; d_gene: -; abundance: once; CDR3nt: TGTGCCAGCAGCGTAGCGGGAGAGGGGACCCAGAACACCGGGGAGCTGTTTTTT; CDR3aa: CASSVAGEGTQNTGELFF
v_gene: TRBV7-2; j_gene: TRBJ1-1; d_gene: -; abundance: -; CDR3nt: TGTGCCAGCAGCTTCAGAACAGGGAACACTGAAGCTTTCTTT; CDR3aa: CASSFRTGNTEAFF
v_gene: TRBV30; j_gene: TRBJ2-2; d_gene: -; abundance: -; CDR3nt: TGTGCCTGGGGGGGCCCCGGACTGTTCACCGGGGAGCTGTTTTTT; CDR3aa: CAWGGPGLFTGELFF
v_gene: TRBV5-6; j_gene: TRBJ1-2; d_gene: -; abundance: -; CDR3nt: TGTGCCAGCAGCTTGGGGGCTGTATATGGCTACACCTTC; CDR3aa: CASSLGAVYGYTF
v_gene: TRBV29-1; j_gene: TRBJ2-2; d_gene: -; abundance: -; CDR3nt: TGCAGCGTTTTGGATGAGGGCACCGGGGAGCTGTTTTTT; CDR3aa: CSVLDEGTGELFF
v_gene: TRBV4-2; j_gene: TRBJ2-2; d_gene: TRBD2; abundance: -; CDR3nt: TGTGCCAGCAGGATGAGCGGGGGGCTGAACACCGGGGAGCTGTTTTTT; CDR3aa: CASRMSGGLNTGELFF
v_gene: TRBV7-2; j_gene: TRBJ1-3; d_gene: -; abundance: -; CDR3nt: TGTGCCAGCAGCTCGACGGGGAACACCATATATTTT; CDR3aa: CASSSTGNTIYF
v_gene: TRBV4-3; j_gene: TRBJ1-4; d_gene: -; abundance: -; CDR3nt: TGCGCCAGCAGCCCCTCCCCCACTTCTGAGCCCAATGAAAAACTGTTTTTT; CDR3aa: CASSPSPTSEPNEKLFF
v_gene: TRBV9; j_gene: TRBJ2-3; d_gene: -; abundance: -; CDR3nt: TGTGCCAGCAGCCCTTCGACACTAGATACGCAGTATTTT; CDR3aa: CASSPSTLDTQYF
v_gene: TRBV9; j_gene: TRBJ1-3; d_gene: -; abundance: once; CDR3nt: TGTGCCAGCAGCGGGCTTGGGGGGGACTCTGGAAACACCATATATTTT; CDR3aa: CASSGLGGDSGNTIYF
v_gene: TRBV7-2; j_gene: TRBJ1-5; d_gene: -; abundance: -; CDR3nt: TGTGCCAGCAGCCTCGGAGGACTCAGAATCAATCAGCCCCAGCATTTT; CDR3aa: CASSLGGLRINQPQHF
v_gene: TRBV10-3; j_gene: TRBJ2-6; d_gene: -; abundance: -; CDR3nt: TGTGCCATCAGTGGGGGCAGGGTGAGCTCTGGGGCCAACGTCCTGACTTTC; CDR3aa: CAISGGRVSSGANVLTF
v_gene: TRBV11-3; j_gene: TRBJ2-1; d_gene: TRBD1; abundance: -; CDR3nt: TGTGCCAGCAGCTCGGACAGGGGGCATGAGCAGTTCTTC; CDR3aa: CASSSDRGHEQFF
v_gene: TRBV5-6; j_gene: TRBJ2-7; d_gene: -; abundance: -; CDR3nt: TGTGCCAGCAGCCCGTACGAGCAGTACTTC; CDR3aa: CASSPYEQYF
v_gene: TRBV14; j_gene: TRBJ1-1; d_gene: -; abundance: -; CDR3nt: TGTGCCAGCAGCCAAGGACAGAAATTGAGAATGGCTTTCTTT; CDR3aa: CASSQGQKLRMAFF
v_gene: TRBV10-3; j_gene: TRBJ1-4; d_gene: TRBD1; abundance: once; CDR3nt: TGTGCCATCAGTGGGGGGACAGGTGATAATGAAAAACTGTTTTTT; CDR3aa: CAISGGTGDNEKLFF
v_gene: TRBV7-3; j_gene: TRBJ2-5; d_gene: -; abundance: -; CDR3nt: TGTGCCAGCAGCTTAATAGTGTACGAGACCCAGTACTTC; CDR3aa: CASSLIVYETQYF
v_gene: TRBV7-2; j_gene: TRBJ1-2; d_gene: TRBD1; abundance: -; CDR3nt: TGTGCCAGCAGCCAAATGTTGACGGGACAGGGGTCTATGGGCTACACCTTC; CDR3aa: CASSQMLTGQGSMGYTF
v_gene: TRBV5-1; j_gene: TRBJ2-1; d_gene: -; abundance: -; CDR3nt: TGCGCCAGCAGCTTGGGCGGCAATGAGCAGTTCTTC; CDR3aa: CASSLGGNEQFF
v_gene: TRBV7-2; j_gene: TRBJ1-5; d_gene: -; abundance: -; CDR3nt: TGTGCCAGCAGCCCCCGACAGACGAATCAGCCCCAGCATTTT; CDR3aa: CASSPRQTNQPQHF
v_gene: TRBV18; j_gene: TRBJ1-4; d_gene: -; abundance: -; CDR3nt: TGTGCCAGCTCCACTATCGGGGAAAAACTGTTTTTT; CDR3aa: CASSTIGEKLFF
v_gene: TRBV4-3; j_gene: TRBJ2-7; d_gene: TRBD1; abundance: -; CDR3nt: TGCGCCAGCAGCCAAGCCCTGACAGGGGGCTCCTACGAGCAGTACTTC; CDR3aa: CASSQALTGGSYEQYF
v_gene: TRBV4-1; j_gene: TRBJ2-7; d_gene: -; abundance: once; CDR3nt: TGCGCCACACGTGAATTGGTTAGCTCCTACGAGCAGTACTTC; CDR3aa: CATRELVSSYEQYF
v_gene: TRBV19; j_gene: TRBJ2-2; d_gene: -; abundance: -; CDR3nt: TGTGCCAGTAGTATAGCGGTGAACACCGGGGAGCTGTTTTTT; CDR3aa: CASSIAVNTGELFF
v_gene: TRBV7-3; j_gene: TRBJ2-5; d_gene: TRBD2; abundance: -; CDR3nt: TGTGCCAGCAGCCGACTAGCGGGGGGGGCCGAGACCCAGTACTTC; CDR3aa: CASSRLAGGAETQYF
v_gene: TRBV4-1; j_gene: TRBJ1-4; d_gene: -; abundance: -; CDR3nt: TGCGCCAGCAGCCAAGCCCAAGGGGGACTGTTTTTT; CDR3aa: CASSQAQGGLFF
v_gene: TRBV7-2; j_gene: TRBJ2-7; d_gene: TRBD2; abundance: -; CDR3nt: TGTGCCAGCAGCTTGGGCGGGGGTCCATACGAGCAGTACTTC; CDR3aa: CASSLGGGPYEQYF
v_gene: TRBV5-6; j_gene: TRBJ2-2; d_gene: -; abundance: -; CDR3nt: TGTGCCAGCAGCCTGGGCGGGACAGCAACCACCGGGGAGCTGTTTTTT; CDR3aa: CASSLGGTATTGELFF